This T cell receptor beta chain was recorded in a study of T cell responses to AZD1222 COVID-19 vaccine. Study-wide results and caveats: Repertoires were obtained only post-peak T cell response. Vaccine-associated CD4 TCRs spanned spike, dominant at 160-218 and 743-854.

Regarding this clone: Its antigen is still unknown.

Assay: immunoSEQ multiplex PCR; the TCRdb copy retains only in-frame clones and omits some. The data hold 150,000 to 200,000 clones, with 85% to 95% observed a single time. The CDR3 contains 15 residues. Trimming took 2 bases from V and 4 from J, leaving 11 bases between them. The germline CDR1 and CDR2 sequences are MGHRA and YSYEKL. The sequence derives from an adult in good health. V and J are TRBV4-1 and TRBJ1-4; possible D gene TRBD1, 5 bases. The sequencing used peripheral blood, collected on day 0 of AZD1222 vaccination. CDR3 protein: CASSQPGLFNEKLFF. The DNA of the CDR3 is TGCGCCAGCAGCCAACCGGGACTGTTTAATGAAAAACTGTTTTTT.